This section outlines one TCR beta chain sequence together with its context. V was clipped by 5 bases and J by 4 bases, with 14 bases between them. Germline CDR1 and CDR2: SGHAT and FQDESV (reference sequence). The CDR3 spans 14 residues. Original handling: Amplification with reference gene primers provided the estimates of nucleated cell counts. Sequenced by immunoSEQ multiplex PCR; TCRdb stores in-frame clones only, minus some. That table furnishes V, J and clone size, whereas the DNA furnished D and trimming. The data show 83,000 or so clones, around 90% seen once. The data were taken from a study of blood T cell repertoires in COVID-19. The wider study: The United States, Italy and Spain supplied acute and convalescent COVID-19 samples.

The chain employs TRBV11-1 and TRBJ2-5, with D uncertain. What was sequenced was peripheral blood. The clonotype comes from a man aged 80 or over with active or convalescent COVID-19. CDR3 protein: CASSPTRERETQYF. The CDR3 DNA reads as TGTGCCAGCAGCCCGACCCGCGAGCGAGAGACCCAGTACTTC.